This TCR beta chain was sequenced for a study of control samples from healthy donors and cancer patients. This CDR3 comprises 13 residues. Trimming removed 4 bases from V and 0 bases from J, with 3 bases in between. Clones were read by immunoSEQ multiplex PCR, and TCRdb kept only the in-frame ones, dropping some. The top ten clones hold approximately 6% of a sample with 80,000 or so clones, 85% to 95% of them seen once. The chain employs TRBV12-3 or TRBV12-4 and TRBJ2-2; D is ambiguous. The clonotype was recovered from a woman aged 60-75 years in good health. Sequenced input: blood. CDR3 sequence reads: CASSWANTGELFF. The DNA for the CDR3 is TGTGCCAGCAGTTGGGCGAACACCGGGGAGCTGTTTTTT.